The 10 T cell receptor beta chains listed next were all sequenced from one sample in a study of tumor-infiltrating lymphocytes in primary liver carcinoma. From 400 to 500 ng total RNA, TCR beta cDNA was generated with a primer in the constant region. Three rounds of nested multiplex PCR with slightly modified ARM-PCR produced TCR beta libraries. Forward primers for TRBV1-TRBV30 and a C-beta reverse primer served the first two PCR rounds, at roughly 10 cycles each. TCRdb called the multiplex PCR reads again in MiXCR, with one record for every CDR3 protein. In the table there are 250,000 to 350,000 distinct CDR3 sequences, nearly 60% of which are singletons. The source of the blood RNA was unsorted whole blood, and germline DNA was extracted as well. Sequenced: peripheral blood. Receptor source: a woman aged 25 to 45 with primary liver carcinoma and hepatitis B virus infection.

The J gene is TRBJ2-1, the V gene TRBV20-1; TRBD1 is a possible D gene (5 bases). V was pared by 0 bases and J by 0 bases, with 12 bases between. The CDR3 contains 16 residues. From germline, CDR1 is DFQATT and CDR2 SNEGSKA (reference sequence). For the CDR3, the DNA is TGCAGTGCTAGAGATCTAAGGGGAAGCTCCTACAATGAGCAGTTCTTC. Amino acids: CSARDLRGSSYNEQFF.

In DNA form, the CDR3 reads TGTGCCAGCAGTCGGAGAAGCGGGATTAACTACAATGAGCAGTTCTTC. It encodes CASSRRSGINYNEQFF. This chain uses TRBV7-9 with TRBJ2-1; 7 bases align to TRBD2. CDR1 and CDR2 (germline): SEHNR, FQNEAQ (reference sequence). V gave up 6 bases and J gave up 3 bases; unmatched junction bases: 11. The CDR3 contains 16 residues.

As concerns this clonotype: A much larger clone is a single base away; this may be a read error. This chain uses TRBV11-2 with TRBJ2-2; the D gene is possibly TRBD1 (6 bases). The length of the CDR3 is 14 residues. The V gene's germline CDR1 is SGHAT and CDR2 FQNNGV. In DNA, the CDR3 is TGTGCCAGCAGCTTATCCCAGGGGACCGGGGAGCTGCTTTTT. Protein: CASSLSQGTGELLF.

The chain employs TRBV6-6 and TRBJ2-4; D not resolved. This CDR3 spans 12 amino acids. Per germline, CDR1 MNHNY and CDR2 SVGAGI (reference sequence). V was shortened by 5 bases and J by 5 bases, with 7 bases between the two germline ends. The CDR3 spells CASSHLQNIQYF. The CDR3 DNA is TGTGCCAGCAGTCACCTTCAAAACATTCAGTACTTC.

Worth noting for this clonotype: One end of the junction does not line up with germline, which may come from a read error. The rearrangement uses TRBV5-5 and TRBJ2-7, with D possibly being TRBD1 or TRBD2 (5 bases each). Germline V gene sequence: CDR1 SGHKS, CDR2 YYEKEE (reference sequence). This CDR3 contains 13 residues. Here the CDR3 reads CASSSSGAQEQYF. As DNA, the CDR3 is TGTGCCAGTAGCTCCTCCGGGGCCCAGGAGCAGTACTTC. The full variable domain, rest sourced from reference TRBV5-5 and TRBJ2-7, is DAGVTQSPTHLIKTRGQQVTLRCSPISGHKSVSWYQQVLGQGPQFIFQYYEKEERGRGNFPDRFSARQFPNYSSELNVNALLLGDSALYLCASSSSGAQEQYFGPGTRLTVT.

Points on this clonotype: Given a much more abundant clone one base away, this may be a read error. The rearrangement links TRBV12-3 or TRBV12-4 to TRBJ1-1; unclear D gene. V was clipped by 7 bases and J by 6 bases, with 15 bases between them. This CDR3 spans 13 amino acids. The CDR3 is CASIKLTRPEAFF. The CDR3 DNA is TGTGCCAGCATCAAACTGACACGGCCTGAAGCTTTCTTT.

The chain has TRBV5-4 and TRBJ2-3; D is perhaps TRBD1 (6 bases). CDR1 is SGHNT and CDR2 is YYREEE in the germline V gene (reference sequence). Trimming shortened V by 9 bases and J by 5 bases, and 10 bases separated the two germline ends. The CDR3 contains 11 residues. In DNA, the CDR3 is TGTGCCACGAGGGACATAGATACGCAGTATTTT. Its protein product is CATRDIDTQYF.

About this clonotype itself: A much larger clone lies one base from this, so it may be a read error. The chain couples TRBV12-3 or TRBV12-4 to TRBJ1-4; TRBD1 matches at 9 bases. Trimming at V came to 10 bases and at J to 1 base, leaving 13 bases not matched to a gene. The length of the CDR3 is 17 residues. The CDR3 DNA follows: TGTGCCAACAGAACAGGGGGCGCACCCCGAACTAATGAAAAACTGTTTTTT. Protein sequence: CANRTGGAPRTNEKLFF.

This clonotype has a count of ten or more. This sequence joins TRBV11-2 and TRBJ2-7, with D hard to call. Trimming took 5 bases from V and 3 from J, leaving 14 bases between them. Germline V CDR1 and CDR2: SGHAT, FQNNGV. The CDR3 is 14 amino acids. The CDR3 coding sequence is TGTGCCAGCAGCCCGTTAATGGGCGGCTACGAGCAGTACTTC. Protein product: CASSPLMGGYEQYF.

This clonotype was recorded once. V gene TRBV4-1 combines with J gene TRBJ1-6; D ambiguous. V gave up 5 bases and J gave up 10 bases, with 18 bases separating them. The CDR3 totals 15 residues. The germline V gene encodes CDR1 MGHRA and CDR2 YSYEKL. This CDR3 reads CASSSEFGRVSPLHF. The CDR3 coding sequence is TGCGCCAGCAGCTCGGAGTTTGGCAGAGTGTCACCCCTCCACTTT.